This TCR beta chain was observed in a study of blood T cell repertoires in COVID-19. Study details: The United States, Italy and Spain provided the acute and convalescent COVID-19 samples. Sources were T cells, B-cell-depleted T cells, or PBMCs; the material itself was cDNA or gDNA.

Per the germline V gene, CDR1 is SGHRS and CDR2 is YFSETQ. Trimming removed 1 base from V and 4 bases from J, with 4 bases in between. The CDR3 contains 12 residues. The table came from immunoSEQ multiplex PCR; TCRdb's copy has only in-frame clones and leaves some out. Seen here are 220,000 or so clones, around 88% observed once, and the top ten hold approximately 15%. This clone appeared once. Ages ranged from roughly 18 to 100 years, with residence in about 24 US areas. Cohorts were determined from participant-reported clinical history. The TCR sequence derives from a woman in her forties or fifties with acute COVID-19. The sequencing input was PBMCs or T cells enriched from blood (not recorded which). The chain employs TRBV5-1 and TRBJ2-3; D is ambiguous. CDR3: CASSLPADTQYF. In nucleotides, the CDR3 is TGCGCCAGCAGCTTGCCGGCAGATACGCAGTATTTT. The full variable domain, rest sourced from reference TRBV5-1 and TRBJ2-3, is KAGVTQTPRYLIKTRGQQVTLSCSPISGHRSVSWYQQTPGQGLQFLFEYFSETQRNKGNFPGRFSGRQFSNSRSEMNVSTLELGDSALYLCASSLPADTQYFGPGTRLTVL.